These 9 T cell receptor beta chains came from one sample sequenced in a study of cytomegalovirus exposure and HLA in healthy donors. Vbeta (60) and Jbeta (13) primers were used in the PCR. Clones were read by immunoSEQ multiplex PCR, and TCRdb kept only the in-frame ones, dropping some. Of about 140,000 clones in the sample, around three fifths were seen once. The sequenced sample was PBMCs. The receptors originated from a male donor in good health and CMV-seronegative.

The chain uses TRBV7-9 and TRBJ1-4, with D hard to call. The CDR3 sequence is 16 residues long. Germline V gene data show CDR1 as SEHNR and CDR2 as FQNEAQ (reference sequence). The V end was cut by 4 bases, the J end by 0 bases, with 12 bases between. Written as DNA, the CDR3 is TGTGCCAGCAGCTCGGGTCCCGCAGCAACTAATGAAAAACTGTTTTTT. Amino acids: CASSSGPAATNEKLFF.

The V call is TRBV7-9, the J call TRBJ2-5; the D is unclear. The end of the DNA is better explained by TRBJ2-7, so the J call may be wrong. Germline assignment: CDR1 SEHNR and CDR2 FQNEAQ (reference sequence). This CDR3 is built from 14 residues. CDR3 coding DNA: TGTGCCAGCAGCTTAGCGCCGGGTTCCTACGAGCAGTACTTC. It specifies CASSLAPGSYEQYF.

The table lists this clone with a few counts. In the same sample, other DNA sequences code for this CDR3. The chain recombines TRBV6-5 with TRBJ1-6; possible D gene TRBD1, 6 bases. Trimming took 0 bases from V and 8 from J, leaving 11 bases between them. Germline V gene data show CDR1 as MNHEY and CDR2 as SVGAGI. The CDR3 is 15 amino acids. CDR3 coding DNA: TGTGCCAGCAGTTACTCGGGCAGGGGTGATTCACCCCTCCACTTT. Its protein product is CASSYSGRGDSPLHF.

This CDR3 reads CASRQRSSYNSPLHF. The CDR3 DNA reads as TGTGCCAGTAGACAAAGGAGCTCCTATAATTCACCCCTCCACTTT. The chain has TRBV19 and TRBJ1-6, with no clear D. CDR3 size: 15 residues. V lost 6 bases and J lost 0, with 9 bases in between. Germline assignment: CDR1 LNHDA and CDR2 SQIVND (reference sequence).

The table lists this clone with a count of one. The chain combines TRBV5-1 with TRBJ2-1; 12 bases fit TRBD2. The V gene end was trimmed by 0 bases and the J gene end by 9 bases; junction bases not matched to a gene: 7. Per germline, CDR1 SGHRS and CDR2 YFSETQ. CDR3 length equals 16 residues. In DNA form, the CDR3 reads TGCGCCAGCAGCTTGGATTCTAGCGGGGGGGCGTTTGAGCAGTTCTTC. Translation gives CASSLDSSGGAFEQFF.

The rearrangement links TRBV4-3 to TRBJ2-2; no clear D. The CDR3 consists of 13 residues. CDR1 and CDR2 from the germline V gene are LGHNA and YSLEER. V lost 1 base to trimming and J lost 6 bases, with 6 bases between them. The CDR3 region has the DNA TGCGCCAGCAGCCAAGTAACACCCGGGGAGCTGTTTTTT. It specifies CASSQVTPGELFF.

The chain combines TRBV6-1 with TRBJ1-2, with D unresolved. Germline assignment: CDR1 MNHNS and CDR2 SASEGT. This CDR3 has 13 residues. V lost 3 bases and J lost 8, with 13 bases in between. The DNA for the CDR3 is TGTGCCAGCAGTGATTCACGGTGGAGGGGCTACACCTTC. This codes for CASSDSRWRGYTF.

The chain joins TRBV5-5 to TRBJ2-5, with D possibly being TRBD2 (5 bases). The length of the CDR3 is 13 residues. Germline V gene data show CDR1 as SGHKS and CDR2 as YYEKEE (reference sequence). The V and J ends lost 2 bases and 3 bases respectively, with 8 bases between them. In DNA form, the CDR3 reads TGTGCCAGCAGCTTAGGGAGCGAAGAGACCCAGTACTTC. Its protein product is CASSLGSEETQYF.

The chain carries TRBV29-1 and TRBJ1-3; tentatively, D is TRBD1 (5 bases). V was trimmed by 6 bases and J by 8 bases, leaving 11 bases between them. This CDR3 region has 11 residues. CDR1 SQVTM and CDR2 ANQGSEA come from the germline V gene. This CDR3 is CSVGLRDTIYF. As DNA, the CDR3 is TGCAGCGTGGGACTTAGGGACACCATATATTTT.